The sample holds a few counts of the clone carrying this T cell receptor beta chain. The antigen remains undetermined. This entry belongs to a study of T cell responses to AZD1222 COVID-19 vaccine. General study findings and limits: Receipt of two AZD1222 doses was followed by a rise in Spike-specific TCR breadth and depth.

Generated by immunoSEQ multiplex PCR, the TCRdb table keeps only in-frame clones and is missing some. The top ten hold more than 45% of the sample, which has more than 35,000 clones, 75% to 85% seen once. This sample comprised peripheral blood, obtained on day 0 of AZD1222 vaccination. The receptor was derived from an adult in good health.

This CDR3 reads CATSGGGQGFNEQFF. As DNA, the CDR3 is TGTGCCACCAGCGGGGGAGGACAGGGGTTCAATGAGCAGTTCTTC. V is TRBV15 and J is TRBJ2-1; 9 bases align to TRBD1. With 5 bases clipped from V and 6 bases from J, the junction kept 8 bases outside the gene matches. The CDR3 is 15 amino acids. In germline, CDR1 is LNHNV, CDR2 YYDKDF (reference sequence).